What follows are 19 T cell receptor beta chains derived from one specimen sequenced in a study of cytomegalovirus exposure and HLA in healthy donors. Vbeta (60) and Jbeta (13) primers were used in the PCR. TCRdb's table, derived via immunoSEQ multiplex PCR, lists solely in-frame clones and lacks some. The table includes about 200,000 clones, around four fifths detected once. The sample was PBMCs. These receptors all come from a man over 45 in good health and CMV-seronegative.

The chain combines TRBV7-6 with TRBJ2-2; a weak D match, TRBD2 (6 bases). Germline CDR1 and CDR2: SGHVS and FNYEAQ. V lost 5 bases, J lost 6 bases, and 10 bases lay in between. The CDR3 consists of 13 residues. Here the CDR3 DNA reads TGTGCCAGCAGCCTCCGGAGGGCCGGGGAGCTGTTTTTT. Encoded protein: CASSLRRAGELFF.

This clone was seen more than once but under ten times. This chain uses TRBV6-4 with TRBJ2-3; TRBD2 matches 7 bases. V lost 5 bases, J lost 1 base, and 3 bases stayed unmatched. The CDR3 sequence is 14 residues long. The germline V gene encodes CDR1 MRHNA and CDR2 SNTAGT. DNA for the CDR3: TGTGCCAGCAGTTTAGGACTAGGCACAGATACGCAGTATTTT. It encodes CASSLGLGTDTQYF.

The rearrangement links TRBV2 to TRBJ1-5; D not certain. CDR1 SNHLY and CDR2 FYNNEI come from the germline V gene. V lost 2 bases to trimming and J lost 7 bases, with 9 bases between them. The CDR3 consists of 13 residues. CDR3 sequence reads: CASSELSGQPQHF. DNA for the CDR3: TGTGCCAGCAGTGAACTGTCGGGGCAGCCCCAGCATTTT.

This chain joins TRBV2 and TRBJ1-1; D not resolved. This CDR3 has 15 amino acids. Trimming removed 7 bases from V and 2 bases from J, with 17 bases in between. Per the germline V gene, CDR1 is SNHLY and CDR2 is FYNNEI. The CDR3 loop reads CASKEGTQSNTEAFF. CDR3 bases: TGTGCCAGCAAGGAGGGCACACAATCCAACACTGAAGCTTTCTTT.

The chain has TRBV6-6 and TRBJ2-7; 7 nucleotides match TRBD2. V was clipped by 0 bases and J by 1 base; unmatched bases: 6. This CDR3 comprises 16 residues. CDR1 and CDR2 from the germline V gene are MNHNY and SVGAGI (reference sequence). Written as DNA, the CDR3 is TGTGCCAGCAGTTACTCGTCAAGCGGGATGTCCTACGAGCAGTACTTC. It encodes CASSYSSSGMSYEQYF.

This clone has only a few counts. The J gene is TRBJ2-7, the V gene TRBV5-1; the match to TRBD2 covers 8 bases. V was pared by 4 bases and J by 3 bases, with 9 bases of the junction left unmatched. The CDR3 sequence is 15 residues long. CDR1 and CDR2 from the germline V gene are SGHRS and YFSETQ. CDR3 sequence reads: CASSGDSGTRYEQYF. CDR3 sequence (DNA): TGCGCCAGCAGCGGAGATAGCGGGACTCGCTACGAGCAGTACTTC. The complete variable domain, with remaining parts taken from reference TRBV5-1 and TRBJ2-7, reads KAGVTQTPRYLIKTRGQQVTLSCSPISGHRSVSWYQQTPGQGLQFLFEYFSETQRNKGNFPGRFSGRQFSNSRSEMNVSTLELGDSALYLCASSGDSGTRYEQYFGPGTRLTVT.

This chain uses TRBV9 with TRBJ1-5; no clear D. Germline CDR1 and CDR2: SGDLS and YYNGEE. V was pared by 4 bases and J by 0 bases, with 11 bases between. The CDR3 is 15 residues long. The CDR3 loop reads CASSLRGLSNQPQHF. CDR3 bases: TGTGCCAGCAGCCTACGAGGACTTAGCAATCAGCCCCAGCATTTT.

The chain is built from TRBV10-3 and TRBJ2-7; TRBD1 agrees at 10 bases. V lost 0 bases and J lost 5; bases outside the gene matches: 7. Looked up from germline, CDR1 is ENHRY and CDR2 is SYGVKD. The CDR3 runs 16 residues. The DNA for the CDR3 is TGTGCCATCAGTGAGTCGGAGAGGACAGGGGGGGACGAGCAGTACTTC. This codes for CAISESERTGGDEQYF.

The chain carries TRBV19 and TRBJ2-7; 12 nucleotides align to TRBD1. The CDR3 covers 15 residues. Trimming took 6 bases from V and 4 from J; bases not matched to a gene: 7. Germline CDR1 is LNHDA and CDR2 is SQIVND (reference sequence). The CDR3 DNA reads as TGTGCCAGTAGCGGGACAGGGGGCGCTCGGTACGAGCAGTACTTC. It encodes CASSGTGGARYEQYF.

This chain joins TRBV7-9 and TRBJ2-1; no definite D call. Germline V lookup: CDR1 SEHNR, CDR2 FQNEAQ (reference sequence). The CDR3 has 13 residues. Trimming stripped 2 bases from V and 8 bases from J, with 10 bases between. This CDR3 is CASSLSGLDEQFF. For the CDR3, the DNA is TGTGCCAGCAGCTTATCAGGTCTCGATGAGCAGTTCTTC.

The rearrangement joins TRBV5-8 to TRBJ1-2, with D perhaps TRBD1 (6 bases). There are 11 residues in the CDR3. Germline CDR1 and CDR2: SGHTS and YDEGEE. The V end was cut by 2 bases, the J end by 12 bases, with 11 bases between. The CDR3 bases are TGTGCCAGCAGCTTCGACAGGACGAACACCTTC. The encoded protein is CASSFDRTNTF.

This chain uses TRBV5-4 with TRBJ1-2; 7 positions agree with TRBD1. The trim removed 7 bases at V and 1 base at J, leaving 13 bases unmatched. Germline V gene lookup returns CDR1 SGHNT and CDR2 YYREEE (reference sequence). This CDR3 spans 16 amino acids. The CDR3, as DNA: TGTGCCAGCGCCGGACAGGCATCGGGCGGTAACTATGGCTACACCTTC. Amino acid sequence: CASAGQASGGNYGYTF.

This chain joins TRBV2 and TRBJ2-1; TRBD2 aligns across 12 bases. This CDR3 has 15 amino acids. V was pared by 6 bases and J by 4 bases, with 4 bases of the junction left unmatched. CDR1 and CDR2 from the germline V gene are SNHLY and FYNNEI. CDR3 sequence (DNA): TGTGCCAGCAGCCGCACTAGCGGGAGGTACAATGAGCAGTTCTTC. It encodes CASSRTSGRYNEQFF.

V gene TRBV19 combines with J gene TRBJ2-3; 8 positions match TRBD1. V was pared by 1 base and J by 5 bases, with 8 bases of the junction left unmatched. Germline V gives CDR1 LNHDA, CDR2 SQIVND (reference sequence). This CDR3 comprises 16 residues. CDR3 protein: CASSIGDRGLRDTQYF. CDR3 in DNA: TGTGCCAGTAGTATAGGTGACAGGGGTCTGCGAGATACGCAGTATTTT.

In DNA form, the CDR3 reads TGTGCCAGCAGCTTAGCGCGACAGGGGTCGTTTTCGGAAGAGACCCAGTACTTC. It encodes CASSLARQGSFSEETQYF. This chain links TRBV7-2 with TRBJ2-5; TRBD1 matches 8 bases. The CDR3 sequence is 18 residues long. CDR1 is SGHTA and CDR2 is FQGNSA in the germline V gene. Trimming at V came to 0 bases and at J to 3 bases, leaving 12 bases not matched to a gene.

This clone was detected only a few times. The chain is built from TRBV2 and TRBJ1-2; D remains unclear. CDR1 and CDR2 from the germline V gene are SNHLY and FYNNEI. V lost 3 bases, J lost 4 bases, and 18 bases lay in between. CDR3 size: 16 residues. The CDR3 sequence is CASSDAARNDPYGYTF. CDR3 DNA: TGTGCCAGCAGTGACGCTGCCAGGAACGACCCCTATGGCTACACCTTC.

The chain has TRBV18 and TRBJ1-1; D call uncertain. Germline V gene sequence: CDR1 KGHSH, CDR2 LQKENI. The CDR3 contains 14 residues. Trimming cost V 4 bases and J 4 bases, with 13 bases left between them. For the CDR3, the DNA is TGTGCCAGCTCACGAATAGACCCGGGCACTGAAGCTTTCTTT. Encoded protein: CASSRIDPGTEAFF.

This chain links TRBV5-8 with TRBJ1-5, with D possibly matching TRBD1 (6 bases). The CDR3 is made up of 17 amino acids. CDR1 is SGHTS and CDR2 is YDEGEE in the germline V gene. V lost 0 bases and J 1 base, leaving 14 bases between the germline ends. The CDR3 DNA sequence: TGTGCCAGCAGCTTGGATTGGGGGCTGGAAAGCAATCAGCCCCAGCATTTT. Its translation: CASSLDWGLESNQPQHF.

The chain combines TRBV28 with TRBJ2-5, with 12 positions matching TRBD2. The CDR3 length is 15 residues. V trimming: 9 bases; J trimming: 1 base; junction bases outside the gene matches: 6. Germline V gene sequence: CDR1 MDHEN, CDR2 SYDVKM. CDR3 in amino acids: CASYGLAGLQETQYF. The CDR3 DNA is TGTGCCAGTTACGGACTAGCGGGGCTCCAAGAGACCCAGTACTTC.